These T cell receptor beta chains were read from a single sample in a study of control samples from healthy donors and cancer patients. Sequenced by immunoSEQ multiplex PCR; TCRdb stores in-frame clones only, minus some. The sample lists tens of thousands of clones; approximately 90% were seen once. The source material was blood. The receptors were sampled from a woman aged 65 to 85 in good health. Each CDR3 is given with its conserved first and last residue. Each record gives: V gene, J gene, clone size, D gene, CDR3 protein, CDR3 DNA. A D gene is named only where the DNA matches it firmly. Expanded clones are given a class, and other clones once, few, many or no size at all.

>TRBV27|TRBJ1-2|.|.
CASSEKGGSGYTF
TGTGCCAGCAGTGAAAAAGGGGGGAGTGGCTACACCTTC
>TRBV6-5|TRBJ2-3|.|TRBD2
CASSRQRGPTDTQYF
TGTGCCAGCAGCCGGCAGCGGGGGCCAACAGATACGCAGTATTTT
>TRBV6-5|TRBJ1-5|.|.
CASSFQINQPQHF
TGTGCCAGCAGTTTTCAGATAAATCAGCCCCAGCATTTT
>TRBV5-8|TRBJ1-1|.|TRBD1
CASSRWTGGANTEAFF
TGTGCCAGCAGCAGATGGACAGGGGGCGCCAACACTGAAGCTTTCTTT
>TRBV2|TRBJ1-6|once|.
CASSERRLFVLHF
TGTGCCAGCAGTGAAAGAAGGTTGTTCGTGCTCCACTTT
>TRBV5-1|TRBJ1-2|.|.
CASSTQGTGYGYTF
TGCGCCAGCAGCACCCAGGGGACTGGCTATGGCTACACCTTC
>TRBV12-5|TRBJ1-5|.|.
CASGQGWNQPQHF
TGTGCTAGTGGTCAAGGGTGGAATCAGCCCCAGCATTTT
>TRBV7-2|TRBJ2-1|.|.
CASIPEGTGFGEQFF
TGTGCCAGCATCCCCGAGGGTACAGGTTTCGGTGAGCAGTTCTTC
>TRBV7-3|TRBJ1-2|.|.
CASSLRGGGSFGGYTF
TGTGCCAGCAGCTTAAGGGGAGGGGGAAGTTTCGGTGGCTACACCTTC
>TRBV2|TRBJ1-2|.|.
CASGGGTGKGLNYGYTF
TGTGCCAGCGGGGGGGGGACCGGCAAGGGACTTAACTATGGCTACACCTTC
>TRBV29-1|TRBJ2-1|.|.
CSAGGDSYNEQFF
TGCAGCGCCGGCGGGGACTCCTACAATGAGCAGTTCTTC
>TRBV10-3|TRBJ2-7|.|.
CAISPQYEQYF
TGTGCCATCAGTCCTCAGTACGAGCAGTACTTC
>TRBV5-1|TRBJ1-6|.|TRBD1
CASSQGTGTGQNSPLHF
TGCGCCAGCAGCCAAGGAACCGGGACAGGACAAAATTCACCCCTCCACTTT
>TRBV4-3|TRBJ1-1|.|.
CASSQDWGQNTEAFF
TGCGCCAGCAGCCAAGATTGGGGACAGAACACTGAAGCTTTCTTT
>TRBV6-2/TRBV6-3|TRBJ1-6|.|.
CASSYSTSGRGSPLHF
TGTGCCAGCAGTTACTCGACATCCGGACGGGGTTCACCCCTCCACTTT
>TRBV7-8|TRBJ1-1|.|.
CASSRINLGRAEAFF
TGTGCCAGCAGCCGTATCAATCTGGGCAGGGCTGAAGCTTTCTTT
>TRBV18|TRBJ1-1|.|.
CASSLTRLEGVTEAFF
TGTGCCAGCTCACTTACGAGATTGGAAGGCGTCACTGAAGCTTTCTTT
>TRBV5-1|TRBJ1-2|.|.
CASSPGGQGLGYTF
TGCGCCAGCAGCCCTGGGGGGCAGGGTCTTGGCTACACCTTC
>TRBV27|TRBJ2-3|.|TRBD2
CASSFSGGGTDTQYF
TGTGCCAGCAGTTTCTCTGGCGGGGGAACAGATACGCAGTATTTT
>TRBV2|TRBJ2-3|once|TRBD2
CASSEAYGSSSGTTDTQYF
TGTGCCAGCAGTGAAGCGTACGGCTCTTCTAGCGGAACCACAGATACGCAGTATTTT
>TRBV7-2|TRBJ2-1|.|.
CASSLPGSLGEQFF
TGTGCCAGCAGCCTCCCCGGCTCGCTAGGTGAGCAGTTCTTC
>TRBV7-2|TRBJ1-2|.|TRBD1
CASSFGTGGVYGYTF
TGTGCCAGCAGCTTCGGAACAGGGGGCGTCTATGGCTACACCTTC
>TRBV5-1|TRBJ2-6|.|.
CASTDTSGANVLTF
TGCGCCAGCACCGATACCTCTGGGGCCAACGTCCTGACTTTC
>TRBV10-3|TRBJ1-3|.|TRBD1
CAISRQGSSGNTIYF
TGTGCCATCAGTAGACAGGGGAGCTCTGGAAACACCATATATTTT
>TRBV5-1|TRBJ1-2|.|.
CASSLDPNYGYTF
TGCGCCAGCAGCTTGGACCCTAACTATGGCTACACCTTC
>TRBV9|TRBJ1-3|few|.
CASSSDGNTIYF
TGTGCCAGCAGCTCCGACGGTAACACCATATATTTT
>TRBV2|TRBJ2-7|.|TRBD1
CASRLSGTGENEQYF
TGTGCCAGCAGGTTGAGCGGGACAGGGGAGAACGAGCAGTACTTC
>TRBV6-2/TRBV6-3|TRBJ2-7|once|.
CASSLTGDLYEQYF
TGTGCCAGCAGTTTGACGGGAGATCTCTACGAGCAGTACTTC
>TRBV7-9|TRBJ1-1|.|.
CASSSNSAHTEAFF
TGTGCCAGCAGCTCTAATTCCGCCCACACTGAAGCTTTCTTT
>TRBV28|TRBJ1-1|.|TRBD1
CASSPRQGRLTEAFF
TGTGCCAGCAGTCCCCGACAGGGGAGGTTGACTGAAGCTTTCTTT
>TRBV12-3/TRBV12-4|TRBJ1-5|.|.
CASSFRWAQPQHF
TGTGCCAGCAGTTTTAGGTGGGCTCAGCCCCAGCATTTT
>TRBV27|TRBJ1-2|once|TRBD1
CASSPGTGEGLNYGYTF
TGTGCCAGCAGTCCCGGGACAGGCGAGGGTCTTAACTATGGCTACACCTTC
>TRBV2|TRBJ2-6|.|.
CASSEVRSSGANVLTF
TGTGCCAGCAGTGAAGTCCGAAGCTCTGGGGCCAACGTCCTGACTTTC
>TRBV29-1|TRBJ2-2|.|.
CSVIRGEGGTGELFF
TGCAGCGTTATCAGAGGGGAGGGGGGCACCGGGGAGCTGTTTTTT
>TRBV11-2|TRBJ1-2|.|TRBD1
CASSWSSGQCHF
TGTGCCAGCAGCTGGTCCTCGGGACAGTGCCACTTC
>TRBV12-3/TRBV12-4|TRBJ1-5|.|.
CASSLGVNQPQHF
TGTGCCAGCAGTTTAGGAGTCAATCAGCCCCAGCATTTT
>TRBV24-1|TRBJ1-2|.|.
CATSDFTINYGYTF
TGTGCCACCAGTGACTTCACTATAAACTATGGCTACACCTTC
>TRBV7-8|TRBJ1-1|few|.
CASSSGTGYTEAFF
TGTGCCAGCAGCTCCGGTACAGGTTACACTGAAGCTTTCTTT
>TRBV11-2|TRBJ2-2|.|TRBD2
CASSTLRRLAGSNTGELFF
TGTGCCAGCAGTACTCTCCGGCGGCTAGCGGGATCGAACACCGGGGAGCTGTTTTTT
>TRBV28|TRBJ1-1|few|.
CASSPLGTQNTEAFF
TGTGCCAGCAGTCCACTCGGGACGCAGAACACTGAAGCTTTCTTT
>TRBV3-1/TRBV3-2|TRBJ2-5|.|TRBD1
CASSFGTGQGRGETQYF
TGTGCCAGCAGCTTTGGGACCGGACAGGGACGAGGGGAGACCCAGTACTTC
>TRBV2|TRBJ2-5|.|.
CASSAPRRSGQETQYF
TGTGCCAGCAGTGCCCCACGTAGGAGCGGCCAAGAGACCCAGTACTTC
>TRBV7-6|TRBJ1-4|few|.
CASSKTGGPTNEKLFF
TGTGCCAGCAGTAAAACGGGGGGCCCAACTAATGAAAAACTGTTTTTT
>TRBV6-5|TRBJ1-2|.|TRBD1
CASSYGQGEENYGYTF
TGTGCCAGCAGTTACGGACAGGGGGAGGAAAACTATGGCTACACCTTC
>TRBV2|TRBJ1-2|.|.
CASSLIYGYTF
TGTGCCAGCAGTCTCATATATGGCTACACCTTC
>TRBV14|TRBJ1-1|once|.
CASSQRGTVNTEAFF
TGTGCCAGCAGCCAAAGGGGGACGGTGAACACTGAAGCTTTCTTT
>TRBV6-2/TRBV6-3|TRBJ1-1|few|.
CASSSQVLNTEAFF
TGTGCCAGCAGTTCACAGGTTCTGAACACTGAAGCTTTCTTT